The entry that follows covers one TCR beta chain sequence. Its antigen is not yet known. The sample holds no much larger clone one base away, and base qualities are not on file. This specimen comes from a study of somatic mutations in T cells in chronic GVHD (dated by TCRdb to about 2020). Genomic DNA was isolated and then used for TCRbeta deep sequencing. The immunoSEQ assay, provided as a commercial service, was used for TCRbeta CDR3 sequencing and initial data processing. The paper's processing steps were these. Reads were demultiplexed, adapter and primer sequences were removed, similar clones were merged by frequency-ratio clustering, and V, D, J genes were annotated with IMGT. TCRdb limited this immuneACCESS table to in-frame rearrangements with V and J called. A share of clones is missing; checked studies link under half to unresolved V genes, and the rest is unexplained. The DNA was the basis for D and trimming; V, J and clone size are from that table. Recorded for this sample are around 13,000 clones; around four fifths of them occurred a single time. The ten largest clones add up to 32% of the sample.

For sorting, cells were stained with anti-CD3, anti-CD4, anti-CD8 and a Vbeta20 antibody from the IOTest Beta Mark kit and sorted on a FACSAria III to a purity above 97%. Mononuclear cells were isolated by Ficoll-Paque PLUS density gradient centrifugation from peripheral blood that had been collected in sodium heparin tubes. Before TCRbeta deep sequencing, the CD4+ Vbeta20+, CD4+ Vbeta20-, and CD8+ T cell fractions were FACS-sorted. From cysteine to phenylalanine, the CDR3 is 17 amino acids long. The kept DNA is CDR3 alone, 51 bases in frame from the first base. Trimming takes 3 bases from V and 2 bases from J, and the germline ends sit 16 bases apart. The germline V gene sets CDR1 to MNHNS and CDR2 to SASEGT.

The chain links TRBV6-1 with TRBJ1-4, with TRBD1 perhaps the D gene, on 5 matching bases. The TCR comes from a male patient between 45 and 60 years old with chronic graft-versus-host disease. Once a transplant has taken place, some T cells may be donor derived. The specimen sequenced was Vbeta20-negative CD4+ T cells from blood. The cell subset or site label, read with the paper, signifies: CD4+ T cells sorted as TCR Vbeta20 negative by flow cytometry. The CDR3 loop reads CASSETAGGSTNEKLFF. The nucleotides are TGTGCCAGCAGTGAGACAGCGGGGGGATCTACTAATGAAAAACTGTTTTTT.